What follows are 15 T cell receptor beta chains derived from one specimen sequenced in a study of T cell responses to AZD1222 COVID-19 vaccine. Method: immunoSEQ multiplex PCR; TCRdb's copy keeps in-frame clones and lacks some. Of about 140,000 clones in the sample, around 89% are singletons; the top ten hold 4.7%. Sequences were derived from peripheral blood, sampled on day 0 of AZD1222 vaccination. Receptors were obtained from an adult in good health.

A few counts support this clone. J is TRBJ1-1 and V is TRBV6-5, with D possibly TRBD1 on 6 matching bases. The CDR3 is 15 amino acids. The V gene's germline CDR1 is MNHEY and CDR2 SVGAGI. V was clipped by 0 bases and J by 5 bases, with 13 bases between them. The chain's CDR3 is CASSYSGGASTEAFF. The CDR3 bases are TGTGCCAGCAGTTACTCGGGGGGGGCAAGTACTGAAGCTTTCTTT.

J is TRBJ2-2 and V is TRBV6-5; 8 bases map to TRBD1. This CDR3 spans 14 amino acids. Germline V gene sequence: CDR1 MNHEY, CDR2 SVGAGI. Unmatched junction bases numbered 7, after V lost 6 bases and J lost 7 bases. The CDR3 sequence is CASRPRGHVGELFF. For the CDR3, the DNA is TGTGCCAGCAGACCCAGGGGGCATGTCGGGGAGCTGTTTTTT.

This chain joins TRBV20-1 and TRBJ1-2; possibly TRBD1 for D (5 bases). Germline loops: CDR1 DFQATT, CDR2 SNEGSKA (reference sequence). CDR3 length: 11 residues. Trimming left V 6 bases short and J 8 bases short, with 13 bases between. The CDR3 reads CSAFTGPGYTF. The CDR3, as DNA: TGCAGTGCCTTTACAGGACCGGGCTACACCTTC.

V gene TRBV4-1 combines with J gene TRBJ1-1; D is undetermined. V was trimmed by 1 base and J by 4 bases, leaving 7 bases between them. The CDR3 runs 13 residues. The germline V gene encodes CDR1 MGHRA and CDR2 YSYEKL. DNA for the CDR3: TGCGCCAGCAGCCAAGCAAGTGGCACTGAAGCTTTCTTT. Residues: CASSQASGTEAFF.

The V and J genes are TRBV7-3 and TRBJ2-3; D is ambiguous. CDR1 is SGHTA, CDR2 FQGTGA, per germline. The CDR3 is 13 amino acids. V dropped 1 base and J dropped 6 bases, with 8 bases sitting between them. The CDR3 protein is CASSLISTDTQYF. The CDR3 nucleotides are TGTGCCAGCAGCTTAATCTCTACGGATACGCAGTATTTT.

CDR3 in DNA: TGTGCCAGCAGCCGGGAGCGGAGGGCTGAAGCTTTCTTT. As protein: CASSRERRAEAFF. The chain recombines TRBV7-2 with TRBJ1-1; D not certain. The CDR3 loop spans 13 amino acids. CDR1 and CDR2 (germline): SGHTA, FQGNSA. V was clipped by 5 bases and J by 6 bases, with 13 bases between them.

CDR3 region: CASSLRDTEAFF. The DNA for the CDR3 is TGTGCCAGCAGTTTACGTGACACTGAAGCTTTCTTT. This rearrangement joins TRBV12-3 or TRBV12-4 to TRBJ1-1; D ambiguous. V was shortened by 2 bases and J by 3 bases, with 4 bases between the two germline ends. The CDR3 is 12 residues long.

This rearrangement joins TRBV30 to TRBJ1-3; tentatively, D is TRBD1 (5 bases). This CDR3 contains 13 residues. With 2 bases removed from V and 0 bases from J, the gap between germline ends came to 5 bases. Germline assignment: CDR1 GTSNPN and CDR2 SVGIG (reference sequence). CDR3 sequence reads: CAWSRGSGNTIYF. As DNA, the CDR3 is TGTGCCTGGAGTAGGGGCTCTGGAAACACCATATATTTT.

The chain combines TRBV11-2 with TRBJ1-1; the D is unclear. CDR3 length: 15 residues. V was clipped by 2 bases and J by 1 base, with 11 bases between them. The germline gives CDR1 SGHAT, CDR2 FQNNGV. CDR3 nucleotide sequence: TGTGCCAGCAGCTTATGGACGGTAGGGAACACTGAAGCTTTCTTT. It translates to CASSLWTVGNTEAFF.

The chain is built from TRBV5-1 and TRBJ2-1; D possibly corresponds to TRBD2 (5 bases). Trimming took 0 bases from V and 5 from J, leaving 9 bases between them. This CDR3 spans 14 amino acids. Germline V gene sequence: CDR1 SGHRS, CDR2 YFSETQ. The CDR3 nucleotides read TGCGCCAGCAGCTTGGAACGAGGGCACAATGAGCAGTTCTTC. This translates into CASSLERGHNEQFF. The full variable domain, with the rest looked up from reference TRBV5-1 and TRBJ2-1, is KAGVTQTPRYLIKTRGQQVTLSCSPISGHRSVSWYQQTPGQGLQFLFEYFSETQRNKGNFPGRFSGRQFSNSRSEMNVSTLELGDSALYLCASSLERGHNEQFFGPGTRLTVL.

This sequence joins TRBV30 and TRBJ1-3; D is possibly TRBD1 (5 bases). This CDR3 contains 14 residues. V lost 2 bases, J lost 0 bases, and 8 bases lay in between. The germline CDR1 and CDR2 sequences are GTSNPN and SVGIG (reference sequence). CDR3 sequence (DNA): TGTGCCTGGAGTCCGGGGACCTCTGGAAACACCATATATTTT. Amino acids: CAWSPGTSGNTIYF.

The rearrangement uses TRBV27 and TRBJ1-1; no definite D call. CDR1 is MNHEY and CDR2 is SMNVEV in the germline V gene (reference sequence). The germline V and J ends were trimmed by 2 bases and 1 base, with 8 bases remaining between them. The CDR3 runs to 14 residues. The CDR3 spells CASSLRNRNTEAFF. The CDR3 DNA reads TGTGCCAGCAGTTTACGGAATCGGAACACTGAAGCTTTCTTT.

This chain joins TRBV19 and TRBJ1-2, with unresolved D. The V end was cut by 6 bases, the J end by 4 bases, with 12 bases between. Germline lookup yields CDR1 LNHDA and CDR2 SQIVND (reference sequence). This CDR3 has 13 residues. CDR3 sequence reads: CASRKSSPYGYTF. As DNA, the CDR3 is TGTGCCAGTAGAAAAAGCTCGCCCTATGGCTACACCTTC.

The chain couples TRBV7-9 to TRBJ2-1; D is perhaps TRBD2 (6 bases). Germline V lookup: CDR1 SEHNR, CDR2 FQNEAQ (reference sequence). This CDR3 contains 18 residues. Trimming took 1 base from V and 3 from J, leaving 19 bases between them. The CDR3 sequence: CASSLVFLWEVGYNEQFF. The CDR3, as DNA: TGTGCCAGCAGCTTAGTTTTTTTGTGGGAGGTAGGCTACAATGAGCAGTTCTTC.

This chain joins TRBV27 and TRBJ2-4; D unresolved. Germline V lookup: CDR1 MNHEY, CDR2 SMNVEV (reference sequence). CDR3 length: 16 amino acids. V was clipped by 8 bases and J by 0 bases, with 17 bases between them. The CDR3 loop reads CASSPRANLAKNIQYF. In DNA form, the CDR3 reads TGTGCCAGCTCCCCCCGGGCGAACCTAGCCAAAAACATTCAGTACTTC.